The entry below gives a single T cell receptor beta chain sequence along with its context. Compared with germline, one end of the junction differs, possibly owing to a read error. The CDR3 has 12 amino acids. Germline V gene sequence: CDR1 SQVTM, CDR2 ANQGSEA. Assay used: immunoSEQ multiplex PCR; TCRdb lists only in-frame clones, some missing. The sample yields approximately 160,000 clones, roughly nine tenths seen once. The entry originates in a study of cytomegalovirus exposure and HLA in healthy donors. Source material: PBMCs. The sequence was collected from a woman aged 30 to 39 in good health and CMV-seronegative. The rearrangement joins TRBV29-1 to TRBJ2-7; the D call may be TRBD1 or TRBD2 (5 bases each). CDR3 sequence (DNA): TGCAGCGTCGAAGTACCAGGGAGCGAGCAGTACTTC. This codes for CSVEVPGSEQYF.